This T cell receptor (beta chain) was captured in a study of blood T cells in healthy people across ages. General study results and limits: A strong correlation was found between TCR beta diversity and the percentage of naive T cells.

A sample-barcoded 5' primer and a J-beta primer mix were used in a second PCR of about 7 to 12 cycles. Carrying 12 random nucleotides, a template-switch adaptor labeled each individual cDNA molecule. MiXCR, run by TCRdb on the 5' RACE reads, gives a single entry per CDR3 protein. The sample comprises approximately 1.5 million distinct CDR3 sequences, almost 35% of which are singletons, and around 11% rests with the top ten. Concerning this clonotype itself: Its antigen is unknown.

CDR1 SGHTA and CDR2 FQGNSA come from the germline V gene. The CDR3 has 16 residues. V was pared by 3 bases and J by 3 bases, with 2 bases of the junction left unmatched. Material for sequencing was blood. This TCR was sampled from a woman in her twenties or thirties in good health. The V and J genes are TRBV7-2 and TRBJ2-3, with 14 bases aligning to TRBD2. CDR3 sequence reads: CASSLGLAGETDTQYF. The CDR3, as DNA: TGTGCCAGCAGCTTGGGACTAGCGGGAGAAACAGATACGCAGTATTTT.